The 29 T cell receptor beta chains below come from one sample, sequenced in a study of blood T cell repertoires in COVID-19. TCRdb keeps only in-frame clones here, not all; method: immunoSEQ multiplex PCR. The sample includes fewer than 400,000 clones, 88% of them seen just once. Sequences were obtained from PBMCs or T cells enriched from blood (not recorded which). The source is a man in his thirties or forties who had recovered from COVID-19.

The chain links TRBV19 to TRBJ2-4, with D tentatively TRBD2 (6 bases). Trimming took 7 bases from V and 1 from J, leaving 14 bases between them. The CDR3 runs to 15 residues. Germline assignment: CDR1 LNHDA and CDR2 SQIVND (reference sequence). CDR3 sequence reads: CASTQGGLAKNIQYF. CDR3 sequence (DNA): TGTGCCAGTACCCAGGGAGGCCTGGCCAAAAACATTCAGTACTTC.

V is TRBV7-6 and J is TRBJ2-5; TRBD1 aligns across 7 bases. The CDR3 has 15 residues. Germline V lookup: CDR1 SGHVS, CDR2 FNYEAQ. Germline trimming cut 4 bases from V and 3 bases from J; bases unmatched to any gene: 8. CDR3 protein: CASSSDRNAEETQYF. CDR3 sequence (DNA): TGTGCCAGCAGCTCGGACAGGAATGCCGAAGAGACCCAGTACTTC.

This CDR3 reads CASSLGLDDIQYF. The CDR3 DNA reads as TGTGCCAGCAGCTTAGGACTCGATGACATTCAGTACTTC. The V and J genes are TRBV5-4 and TRBJ2-4; tentatively, D is TRBD2 (5 bases). Trimming cost V 2 bases and J 8 bases, with 11 bases left between them. Germline V CDR1 and CDR2: SGHNT, YYREEE (reference sequence). This CDR3 has 13 residues.

The chain links TRBV3-1 (or the pseudogene TRBV3-2) to TRBJ2-1, with TRBD2 matching 9 bases. The CDR3 runs 15 residues. Germline CDR1 LGHDT, CDR2 YNNKEL (reference sequence). The trim removed 3 bases at V and 13 bases at J, leaving 13 bases unmatched. CDR3 amino acids: CASSHYRSGGTLQFF. In DNA, the CDR3 is TGTGCCAGCAGCCACTACCGCAGCGGGGGGACTCTTCAGTTCTTC.

V usage is TRBV9 and J usage is TRBJ1-1; D is undetermined. This CDR3 has 16 amino acids. The ends were cut back, 0 bases at V and 1 base at J, with 13 bases in the middle. Per the germline V gene, CDR1 is SGDLS and CDR2 is YYNGEE. The CDR3 protein is CASSVDPGRQNTEAFF. The CDR3, as DNA: TGTGCCAGCAGCGTAGACCCCGGGAGGCAGAACACTGAAGCTTTCTTT.

The J gene is TRBJ1-2, the V gene TRBV6-5, with TRBD1 identical over 8 bases. The V gene end was trimmed by 0 bases and the J gene end by 5 bases; junction bases not matched to a gene: 5. This CDR3 is built from 15 residues. The germline gives CDR1 MNHEY, CDR2 SVGAGI. CDR3 in amino acids: CASSYSRTGFYGYTF. The CDR3 DNA sequence: TGTGCCAGCAGTTACTCTCGGACAGGGTTTTATGGCTACACCTTC.

The chain uses TRBV7-2 and TRBJ2-1; 12 positions match TRBD2. From germline, CDR1 is SGHTA and CDR2 FQGNSA. The CDR3 is 18 residues long. The trim removed 3 bases at V and 0 bases at J, leaving 6 bases unmatched. The CDR3 is CASSFRTSGASSYNEQFF. The CDR3 nucleotides read TGTGCCAGCAGCTTTAGGACTAGCGGGGCGAGCTCCTACAATGAGCAGTTCTTC.

V is TRBV24-1 and J is TRBJ1-5; maybe TRBD1 (5 bases). The CDR3 runs to 12 residues. V was cut by 1 base and J by 8 bases, with 5 bases left in between. Germline V gene data show CDR1 as KGHDR and CDR2 as SFDVKD. The CDR3 DNA sequence: TGTGCCACCAGTGATTTAGGGGAGCCCCAGCATTTT. Protein product: CATSDLGEPQHF.

The chain couples TRBV18 to TRBJ1-2; 8 nucleotides line up with TRBD1. This CDR3 has 13 residues. Germline values: CDR1 KGHSH, CDR2 LQKENI. Losses at the gene ends were 3 bases for V and 6 bases for J; bases not matched to a gene: 3. The CDR3 region has the DNA TGTGCCAGCTCACCGGACAGGGAAAATGGCTACACCTTC. Residues: CASSPDRENGYTF.

V and J are TRBV5-1 and TRBJ2-2, with TRBD1 matching over 8 bases. V trimming: 4 bases; J trimming: 6 bases; junction bases outside the gene matches: 5. The germline V gene has CDR1 SGHRS and CDR2 YFSETQ. The CDR3 spans 14 residues. The CDR3 coding sequence is TGCGCCAGCAGCCCGCGGACAGGGTCCGGGGAGCTGTTTTTT. It encodes CASSPRTGSGELFF.

V and J are TRBV7-9 and TRBJ2-1; 10 nucleotides agree with TRBD2. V gave up 5 bases and J gave up 4 bases; unmatched junction bases: 5. The CDR3 spans 15 residues. Germline CDR1 is SEHNR and CDR2 is FQNEAQ (reference sequence). CDR3: CASSVTSGVYNEQFF. CDR3 nucleotides: TGTGCCAGCAGCGTCACTAGCGGGGTATACAATGAGCAGTTCTTC.

The chain recombines TRBV5-1 with TRBJ2-7; D is perhaps TRBD2 (5 bases). The CDR3 is 14 amino acids. Germline V gene sequence: CDR1 SGHRS, CDR2 YFSETQ. With 2 bases removed from V and 3 bases from J, the gap between germline ends came to 12 bases. CDR3 in amino acids: CASSFGREHYEQYF. The CDR3 DNA reads TGCGCCAGCAGCTTCGGACGGGAACACTACGAGCAGTACTTC.

The chain is built from TRBV2 and TRBJ2-7; D is possibly TRBD1 (6 bases). The CDR3 covers 16 residues. Per germline, CDR1 SNHLY and CDR2 FYNNEI. Trimming cost V 6 bases and J 5 bases, with 23 bases left between them. The CDR3 DNA follows: TGTGCCAGCAGCTACACAACCCAGGGGAGAAGAGACGAGCAGTACTTC. Its protein is CASSYTTQGRRDEQYF.

The chain combines TRBV30 with TRBJ1-2; D remains unclear. Germline loops: CDR1 GTSNPN, CDR2 SVGIG (reference sequence). The CDR3 runs to 12 residues. V lost 1 base, J lost 6 bases, and 9 bases lay in between. The CDR3 DNA is TGTGCCTGGAGTGCCGACCAGGATGGCTACACCTTC. It translates to CAWSADQDGYTF.

This chain links TRBV3-1 (or the pseudogene TRBV3-2) with TRBJ2-1, with TRBD2 identical over 13 bases. This CDR3 has 14 amino acids. CDR1 is LGHDT, CDR2 YNNKEL, per germline (reference sequence). V was pared by 4 bases and J by 12 bases, with 6 bases of the junction left unmatched. In nucleotides, the CDR3 is TGTGCCAGCAGCCTCACTAGCGGGGGGGCCCCGCAGTTCTTC. It encodes CASSLTSGGAPQFF.

The rearrangement links TRBV7-8 to TRBJ2-1; 10 positions agree with TRBD2. The germline CDR1 and CDR2 sequences are SGHVS and FQNEAQ. Losses at the gene ends were 3 bases for V and 0 bases for J; bases not matched to a gene: 14. This CDR3 is 20 amino acids long. The chain's CDR3 is CASSLALGGSGGSSYNEQFF. The CDR3 region has the DNA TGTGCCAGCAGCTTGGCCCTGGGTGGTAGCGGGGGGAGCTCCTACAATGAGCAGTTCTTC.

This chain links TRBV28 with TRBJ1-4, with D perhaps TRBD1 (5 bases). Germline CDR1 reads MDHEN; CDR2 reads SYDVKM. Deletions cut 6 bases from V and 6 bases from J, with 17 bases between. This CDR3 region has 15 residues. The chain's CDR3 is CASRPGFVKYEKLFF. In DNA, the CDR3 is TGTGCCAGCAGGCCAGGGTTCGTGAAATATGAAAAACTGTTTTTT.

This clone was seen a handful of times. The J gene is TRBJ1-6, the V gene TRBV11-3, with D unclear. Germline values: CDR1 SGHNT, CDR2 YENEEA. Trimming cost V 5 bases and J 10 bases, with 12 bases left between them. There are 13 residues in the CDR3. The CDR3, as DNA: TGTGCCAGCAGCCGGGATGTGGGATCACCCCTCCACTTT. Its protein product is CASSRDVGSPLHF. The full variable domain, in which reference TRBV11-3 and TRBJ1-6 provide the parts outside the CDR3, is EAGVVQSPRYKIIEKKQPVAFWCNPISGHNTLYWYLQNLGQGPELLIRYENEEAVDDSQLPKDRFSAERLKGVDSTLKIQPAELGDSAVYLCASSRDVGSPLHFGNGTRLTVT.

This clone was picked up a small number of times. The chain combines TRBV19 with TRBJ1-5; perhaps TRBD1 as D (5 bases). The CDR3 runs to 17 residues. With 6 bases removed from V and 0 bases from J, the gap between germline ends came to 18 bases. Looked up from germline, CDR1 is LNHDA and CDR2 is SQIVND (reference sequence). The CDR3 nucleotides read TGTGCCAGTAGCCTCCAGGGATTAGCTTATAGCAATCAGCCCCAGCATTTT. This encodes CASSLQGLAYSNQPQHF.

CDR3 DNA sequence: TGCGCCAGCAGCCCAGGACAGCCCGATCAGCCCCAGCATTTT. Its protein is CASSPGQPDQPQHF. The genes are TRBV5-1 and TRBJ1-5; weak D call: TRBD1 (6 bases). Germline CDR1 reads SGHRS; CDR2 reads YFSETQ. This CDR3 has 14 amino acids. Trimming pared 4 bases from V and 5 bases from J, leaving 13 bases between.

This clone appeared a single time. The chain combines TRBV15 with TRBJ2-4; tentative D call: TRBD1 (6 bases). CDR1 LNHNV and CDR2 YYDKDF come from the germline V gene (reference sequence). The CDR3 is 14 amino acids. V dropped 1 base and J dropped 6 bases, with 10 bases sitting between them. The CDR3 loop is CATSRGVGGNIQYF. CDR3 in DNA: TGTGCCACCAGCAGAGGTGTAGGGGGAAACATTCAGTACTTC. The whole variable domain, remainder taken from reference TRBV15 and TRBJ2-4, is DAMVIQNPRYQVTQFGKPVTLSCSQTLNHNVMYWYQQKSSQAPKLLFHYYDKDFNNEADTPDNFQSRRPNTSFCFLDIRSPGLGDTAMYLCATSRGVGGNIQYFGAGTRLSVL.

This chain connects TRBV9 to TRBJ1-4; D is unclear. Trimming cost V 0 bases and J 5 bases, with 8 bases left between them. Per germline, CDR1 SGDLS and CDR2 YYNGEE. This CDR3 has 14 residues. CDR3 in amino acids: CASSVGSGNEKLFF. CDR3 in DNA: TGTGCCAGCAGCGTAGGCTCGGGGAATGAAAAACTGTTTTTT.

The table lists this clone with a count of one. This chain uses TRBV5-5 with TRBJ2-3, with 9 bases matching TRBD1. The germline V gene has CDR1 SGHKS and CDR2 YYEKEE (reference sequence). The V and J ends lost 0 bases and 5 bases, in that order; junction bases with no gene match: 13. CDR3 length: 18 residues. CDR3 sequence: CASSLGTYYRGLGDTQYF. The CDR3 DNA is TGTGCCAGCAGCTTGGGAACCTACTACAGGGGGCTTGGAGATACGCAGTATTTT.

DNA for the CDR3: TGCGCCAGCAGCCAAGATAGCACTAGCCGATATACGCAGTATTTT. This encodes CASSQDSTSRYTQYF. The chain carries TRBV4-1 and TRBJ2-3; D possibly corresponds to TRBD2 (6 bases). This CDR3 comprises 15 residues. Germline lookup yields CDR1 MGHRA and CDR2 YSYEKL. Trimming removed 0 bases at V and 7 bases at J, with 14 bases between.

V and J are TRBV11-2 and TRBJ2-3; 8 nucleotides line up with TRBD2. Germline assignment: CDR1 SGHAT and CDR2 FQNNGV. The trim removed 8 bases at V and 6 bases at J, leaving 10 bases unmatched. This CDR3 region has 14 residues. The chain's CDR3 is CASVVGGALDTQYF. The CDR3 nucleotides are TGTGCCAGCGTTGTCGGGGGGGCATTGGATACGCAGTATTTT.

V usage is TRBV15 and J usage is TRBJ1-2; 7 bases align to TRBD1. Germline values: CDR1 LNHNV, CDR2 YYDKDF (reference sequence). The CDR3 has 16 amino acids. V dropped 3 bases and J dropped 1; count of bases not matched to a gene: 8. For the CDR3, the DNA is TGTGCCACCAGCAGGTACAGGGGAGAGGTTAACTATGGCTACACCTTC. It is translated as CATSRYRGEVNYGYTF.

The J gene is TRBJ2-7, the V gene TRBV6-5, with 12 positions matching TRBD1. This CDR3 has 15 residues. Germline lookup yields CDR1 MNHEY and CDR2 SVGAGI. Trimming took 7 bases from V and 4 from J; bases not matched to a gene: 8. The DNA for the CDR3 is TGTGCCAGCAACAGCAGGGGACAGGGGGCGTACGAGCAGTACTTC. Translating gives CASNSRGQGAYEQYF.

The rearrangement uses TRBV11-2 and TRBJ2-5, with TRBD2 matching 12 bases. V lost 4 bases and J lost 3; bases outside the gene matches: 6. Germline V CDR1 and CDR2: SGHAT, FQNNGV. This CDR3 spans 16 amino acids. The CDR3: CASSYTTSGGEETQYF. In DNA, the CDR3 is TGTGCCAGCAGCTATACGACTAGCGGGGGAGAAGAGACCCAGTACTTC.

Note on this clone: A read error may account for a junction end that differs from germline. CDR3 sequence reads: CVSSSGGLRDTQYF. CDR3 sequence (DNA): TGTGTCAGCAGTTCCGGGGGGCTGAGAGATACGCAGTATTTT. The V gene is TRBV27, the J gene TRBJ2-3; D is possibly TRBD2 (7 bases). Germline V gives CDR1 MNHEY, CDR2 SMNVEV (reference sequence). The CDR3 contains 14 residues.